These 23 T cell receptor beta chains originate from one sample sequenced in a study of T-cell memory formation after mild COVID-19. TCRdb processed the 5' RACE reads anew with MiXCR; each CDR3 protein has one entry. The sample shows about 140,000 distinct CDR3 sequences, around 21% of them seen only once. Sequenced input: PBMCs or a T cell subset sorted from them (not recorded which). Receptors were obtained from an adult woman who had mild COVID-19 (a few samples of this study predate the infection). Cell type and time point are not known.

The V and J genes are TRBV5-1 and TRBJ2-7, with TRBD1 matching 7 bases. The CDR3 is 16 amino acids. CDR1 SGHRS and CDR2 YFSETQ come from the germline V gene. J lost 1 base, V lost 5 bases, and 12 bases had no gene match. The CDR3 sequence: CASSFLPGQRSYEQYF. CDR3 DNA: TGCGCCAGCAGTTTTCTTCCGGGACAGAGGTCCTACGAGCAGTACTTC.

The rearrangement uses TRBV9 and TRBJ1-2; D remains ambiguous. V dropped 0 bases and J dropped 4 bases, with 4 bases sitting between them. CDR1 is SGDLS and CDR2 is YYNGEE in the germline V gene. The CDR3 is 12 residues long. The CDR3 nucleotides read TGTGCCAGCAGCGTAGGCCTCTATGGCTACACCTTC. It is translated as CASSVGLYGYTF. The entire variable domain, with the rest obtained from reference TRBV9 and TRBJ1-2, is as follows: DSGVTQTPKHLITATGQRVTLRCSPRSGDLSVYWYQQSLDQGLQFLIQYYNGEERAKGNILERFSAQQFPDLHSELNLSSLELGDSALYFCASSVGLYGYTFGSGTRLTVV.

Only a few counts were recorded for this clonotype. The V gene is TRBV5-4, the J gene TRBJ2-3; TRBD2 might be the D (5 bases). Trimming took 2 bases from V and 3 from J, leaving 22 bases between them. This CDR3 is built from 18 residues. The V gene's germline CDR1 is SGHNT and CDR2 YYREEE (reference sequence). CDR3 in amino acids: CASSFAPGSGQITDTQYF. For the CDR3, the DNA is TGTGCCAGCAGCTTCGCCCCGGGGAGCGGTCAAATAACAGATACGCAGTATTTT.

This chain uses TRBV7-2 with TRBJ1-6; 7 bases are a match to TRBD1. Germline lookup yields CDR1 SGHTA and CDR2 FQGNSA. CDR3 length: 15 amino acids. The junction had 7 bases not matched to a gene; V was cut back by 4 bases and J by 7 bases. CDR3 in amino acids: CASSSPGGVNSPLHF. Here the CDR3 DNA reads TGTGCCAGCAGCTCGCCAGGGGGGGTCAATTCACCCCTCCACTTT.

V gene TRBV21-1 combines with J gene TRBJ2-2; TRBD1, the table's D call, was not compared with the DNA. TRBV21-1 counts as a pseudogene. This CDR3 is built from 15 residues. CDR3 DNA: TGTGCCAGCAGCCGGGGAGAGGGGCCTTCCGGGGAGCTGTTTTTT. It is translated as CASSRGEGPSGELFF.

The V call is TRBV29-1, the J call TRBJ1-3, with D hard to call. This CDR3 region has 13 residues. Between the trimmed V and J ends, which lost 7 bases and 0 bases, there was a span of 10 bases. CDR1 SQVTM and CDR2 ANQGSEA come from the germline V gene. Written as DNA, the CDR3 is TGCAGCGGAGTGGATTACTCTGGAAACACCATATATTTT. Protein sequence: CSGVDYSGNTIYF.

The chain couples TRBV30 to TRBJ2-3, with D perhaps TRBD1 or TRBD2 (5 bases each). Germline-derived CDR1 and CDR2 are GTSNPN and SVGIG (reference sequence). The ends were cut back, 5 bases at V and 4 bases at J, with 10 bases in the middle. This CDR3 spans 12 amino acids. As DNA, the CDR3 is TGTGCCTGGGGGGGAACCCCAGATACGCAGTATTTT. It encodes CAWGGTPDTQYF.

In this sample, this clonotype turned up a few times. The chain recombines TRBV7-6 with TRBJ2-7, with no clear D. The germline V gene encodes CDR1 SGHVS and CDR2 FNYEAQ. The V end was cut by 1 base, the J end by 3 bases, with 10 bases between. The CDR3 sequence is 14 residues long. CDR3 bases: TGTGCCAGCAGCTTAGTTCCCAGTCACTACGAGCAGTACTTC. Translating it yields CASSLVPSHYEQYF. The entire variable domain, with the rest obtained from reference TRBV7-6 and TRBJ2-7, is as follows: GAGVSQSPRYKVTKRGQDVALRCDPISGHVSLYWYRQALGQGPEFLTYFNYEAQQDKSGLPNDRFSAERPEGSISTLTIQRTEQRDSAMYRCASSLVPSHYEQYFGPGTRLTVT.

The chain links TRBV27 to TRBJ1-5; D is uncertain. Trimming stripped 5 bases from V and 6 bases from J, with 14 bases between. The V gene's germline CDR1 is MNHEY and CDR2 SMNVEV (reference sequence). The CDR3 covers 14 residues. CDR3 coding DNA: TGTGCCAGCAGTGATCCGGGGAGCGGTCAGCCCCAGCATTTT. Translation: CASSDPGSGQPQHF.

A few counts support this clonotype. The chain recombines TRBV10-3 with TRBJ2-7; tentative D call: TRBD1 (7 bases). Looked up from germline, CDR1 is ENHRY and CDR2 is SYGVKD. This CDR3 is 15 amino acids long. Between the trimmed V and J ends, which lost 4 bases and 2 bases, there was a span of 15 bases. Written as DNA, the CDR3 is TGTGCCATCAGTGGCGGGACAGAGGATCCCTACGAGCAGTACTTC. This gives the protein CAISGGTEDPYEQYF.

The V call is TRBV5-1, the J call TRBJ2-7, with D perhaps given as TRBD1 or TRBD2 (5 bases each). This CDR3 is built from 16 residues. In germline, CDR1 is SGHRS, CDR2 YFSETQ. Deletions cut 0 bases from V and 5 bases from J, with 18 bases between. The CDR3 loop reads CASSLGGAGSRDEQYF. The CDR3 region has the DNA TGCGCCAGCAGCTTGGGTGGGGCAGGGAGCCGGGACGAGCAGTACTTC.

The chain has TRBV24-1 and TRBJ1-1, with D possibly being TRBD1 (6 bases). The V end lost 4 bases, the J end lost 3 bases, and 14 bases lay between the germline ends. Per the germline V gene, CDR1 is KGHDR and CDR2 is SFDVKD. This CDR3 is built from 15 residues. CDR3 in DNA: TGTGCCACCAGTGACTCGACAGGAGGTGACACTGAAGCTTTCTTT. It codes for CATSDSTGGDTEAFF.

The chain is built from TRBV12-3 or TRBV12-4 and TRBJ2-5; 7 bases line up with TRBD1. Unmatched junction bases numbered 4, after V lost 4 bases and J lost 2 bases. The CDR3 sequence is 14 residues long. The CDR3 region has the DNA TGTGCCAGCAGTTCAACAGGGGCGCAAGAGACCCAGTACTTC. Its translation: CASSSTGAQETQYF.

This clonotype was counted a few times. The chain recombines TRBV9 with TRBJ2-2; D is uncertain. Germline-derived CDR1 and CDR2 are SGDLS and YYNGEE. The V gene lost 0 bases and the J gene lost 6 bases, with 15 bases spanning the gap. This CDR3 spans 16 amino acids. The DNA of the CDR3 is TGTGCCAGCAGCGTAGCTGTGCGGCAACCCCCCGGGGAGCTGTTTTTT. Its protein is CASSVAVRQPPGELFF.

This clonotype has just a few counts. The chain is built from TRBV6-2 or TRBV6-3 and TRBJ2-6; D gene uncertain. The CDR3 runs 15 residues. V was shortened by 2 bases and J by 1 base, with 6 bases between the two germline ends. Germline V lookup: CDR1 MNHEY, CDR2 SVGEGT. CDR3 loop: CASSYDGSGANVLTF. In DNA, the CDR3 is TGTGCCAGCAGTTACGACGGGTCTGGGGCCAACGTCCTGACTTTC.

This clonotype was recorded once. A junction boundary mismatches the germline segment, possibly from a read error. V is TRBV6-5 and J is TRBJ2-7; tentative D call: TRBD1 (6 bases). There are 12 residues in the CDR3. Germline-derived CDR1 and CDR2 are MNHEY and SVGAGI. The CDR3 reads CARSSTGYEQYF. The CDR3 DNA sequence: TGTGCCCGCAGTTCTACAGGGTACGAGCAGTACTTC.

The chain is built from TRBV4-1 and TRBJ1-2, with 9 bases fitting TRBD1. CDR1 is MGHRA, CDR2 YSYEKL, per germline. The CDR3 sequence is 15 residues long. V trimming: 3 bases; J trimming: 4 bases; junction bases outside the gene matches: 6. CDR3 amino acids: CASSQPQGAVYGYTF. The CDR3 nucleotides are TGCGCCAGCAGCCAGCCACAGGGGGCGGTCTATGGCTACACCTTC.

V gene TRBV4-3 combines with J gene TRBJ2-3; possible D gene TRBD1, 5 bases. Germline CDR1 is LGHNA and CDR2 is YSLEER. V lost 0 bases to trimming and J lost 1 base, with 11 bases between them. This CDR3 is 16 amino acids long. The CDR3 is CASSQEFRARTDTQYF. The CDR3 DNA sequence: TGCGCCAGCAGCCAAGAATTCAGGGCCCGCACAGATACGCAGTATTTT.

V and J are TRBV12-3 or TRBV12-4 and TRBJ1-2; D is uncertain. The CDR3 spans 13 residues. V dropped 3 bases and J dropped 2 bases, with 7 bases sitting between them. The CDR3 DNA reads TGTGCCAGCAGTTTCGAGGGAAACTATGGCTACACCTTC. It codes for CASSFEGNYGYTF.

The rearrangement joins TRBV7-9 to TRBJ2-2; D not certain. This CDR3 comprises 14 residues. Trimming shortened V by 5 bases and J by 5 bases, and 12 bases separated the two germline ends. From germline, CDR1 is SEHNR and CDR2 FQNEAQ (reference sequence). The CDR3 here is CASSPGVRTGELFF. Written as DNA, the CDR3 is TGTGCCAGCAGCCCCGGAGTGCGAACCGGGGAGCTGTTTTTT. The full variable domain, with the rest looked up from reference TRBV7-9 and TRBJ2-2, is DTGVSQNPRHKITKRGQNVTFRCDPISEHNRLYWYRQTLGQGPEFLTYFQNEAQLEKSRLLSDRFSAERPKGSFSTLEIQRTEQGDSAMYLCASSPGVRTGELFFGEGSRLTVL.

The rearrangement links TRBV18 to TRBJ1-1; 8 nucleotides agree with TRBD1. Germline V gives CDR1 KGHSH, CDR2 LQKENI. The CDR3 covers 13 residues. Trimming took 3 bases from V and 6 from J; bases not matched to a gene: 3. CDR3 DNA: TGTGCCAGCTCACCCGAACAGGGGGCTGAAGCTTTCTTT. Its translation: CASSPEQGAEAFF. Full variable domain (outside the CDR3, taken from reference TRBV18 and TRBJ1-1): NAGVMQNPRHLVRRRGQEARLRCSPMKGHSHVYWYRQLPEEGLKFMVYLQKENIIDESGMPKERFSAEFPKEGPSILRIQQVVRGDSAAYFCASSPEQGAEAFFGQGTRLTVV.

Many counts were recorded for this clonotype. The J gene is TRBJ1-3, the V gene TRBV20-1; 9 bases agree with TRBD1. Germline CDR1 and CDR2: DFQATT and SNEGSKA (reference sequence). The junction had 4 bases not matched to a gene; V was cut back by 1 base and J by 0 bases. The CDR3 runs to 16 residues. The CDR3 protein is CSARGGTGLSGNTIYF. The DNA for the CDR3 is TGCAGTGCTAGAGGAGGGACAGGGCTCTCTGGAAACACCATATATTTT.

J is TRBJ2-7 and V is TRBV28, with D perhaps TRBD2 (5 bases). From germline, CDR1 is MDHEN and CDR2 SYDVKM. The V end lost 7 bases, the J end lost 3 bases, and 19 bases lay between the germline ends. This CDR3 comprises 15 residues. In DNA, the CDR3 is TGTGCCAGCATCCTGAGAGGGTCAGAGATCTACGAGCAGTACTTC. Encoded protein: CASILRGSEIYEQYF.